This T cell receptor beta chain was identified in a study of cytomegalovirus exposure and HLA in healthy donors. Study as a whole: In an early release, HLA-typed donors contributed tens of millions of unique TCR sequences. Study conclusions and caveats: Earlier findings revealed that most TCR beta V segments proved productive either about 87% or about 30% of the time. Several V segments, TRBV6-2 and TRBV6-3 among them, could not be told apart and were dropped.

With 0 bases clipped from V and 6 bases from J, the junction kept 10 bases outside the gene matches. This CDR3 region has 17 residues. The germline V gene encodes CDR1 LGHNA and CDR2 YSLEER. A word on this clone: As yet, its antigen is unknown.

13 Jbeta primers and 60 Vbeta primers were used for the PCR. Some clones are missing from TCRdb's copy, which holds only in-frame ones; the method was immunoSEQ multiplex PCR. The repertoire includes 150,000 to 200,000 clones, 60% to 85% of them detected once, and around 5.4% sits in the top ten. The V gene is TRBV4-3, the J gene TRBJ2-2; 7 nucleotides agree with TRBD1. The sequence was collected from a man in his forties in good health and CMV-seronegative. Sequences were obtained from PBMCs. CDR3 coding DNA: TGCGCCAGCAGCCAAGATGGAGACAGGGCGGTGTCCGGGGAGCTGTTTTTT. Protein sequence: CASSQDGDRAVSGELFF.